The 7 T cell receptor beta chains below all came from one sample that was sequenced in a study of cytomegalovirus exposure and HLA in healthy donors. 60 Vbeta and 13 Jbeta primers were used in PCR. TCRdb's table, derived via immunoSEQ multiplex PCR, lists solely in-frame clones and lacks some. The sample carries a few hundred thousand clones, over 80% recorded once. Source material: PBMCs. Source of these receptors: a woman in her forties or fifties in good health and CMV-seropositive.

This clone was detected once. The V call is TRBV9, the J call TRBJ1-6, with 7 positions matching TRBD1. V gave up 3 bases and J gave up 7 bases; unmatched junction bases: 7. This CDR3 has 15 amino acids. Germline V gene data show CDR1 as SGDLS and CDR2 as YYNGEE. CDR3 DNA: TGTGCCAGCAGCGCCCTTCCAGGGGGAAATTCACCCCTCCACTTT. Encoded protein: CASSALPGGNSPLHF.

The V call is TRBV30, the J call TRBJ2-7; 9 bases map to TRBD2. Germline V lookup: CDR1 GTSNPN, CDR2 SVGIG (reference sequence). The J segment lost 1 base and the V segment lost 0 bases, leaving 22 bases of the junction unmatched. The CDR3 sequence is 21 residues long. The CDR3 nucleotides are TGTGCCTGGAGTGTTTTTTATCCCAGCGGGGGGACGCAATTTACTTCCTACGAGCAGTACTTC. This sequence encodes CAWSVFYPSGGTQFTSYEQYF.

The chain joins TRBV9 to TRBJ2-1; D may be TRBD1 (6 bases). There are 14 residues in the CDR3. The ends were cut back, 0 bases at V and 5 bases at J, with 9 bases in the middle. Germline loops: CDR1 SGDLS, CDR2 YYNGEE. CDR3 protein: CASSVEDSHNEQFF. CDR3 DNA: TGTGCCAGCAGCGTAGAGGACAGTCACAATGAGCAGTTCTTC.

V is TRBV28 and J is TRBJ2-4; a possible D gene is TRBD1 (5 bases). V was shortened by 5 bases and J by 9 bases, with 26 bases between the two germline ends. This CDR3 has 17 amino acids. Looked up from germline, CDR1 is MDHEN and CDR2 is SYDVKM. In DNA form, the CDR3 reads TGTGCCAGCAGTCAAGACGACCAGGGCGCCCGCTATGGCATTCAGTACTTC. It codes for CASSQDDQGARYGIQYF.

The table lists this clone with a count of one. This sequence joins TRBV10-3 and TRBJ1-5; possible D gene TRBD1, 6 bases. Germline loops: CDR1 ENHRY, CDR2 SYGVKD. CDR3 size: 14 residues. Trimming took off 3 bases at V and 6 bases at J, with 12 bases between the two ends. The CDR3 DNA is TGTGCCATCAGTGACCAGGACAGATCTCAGCCCCAGCATTTT. As protein: CAISDQDRSQPQHF.

The CDR3 nucleotides read TGTGCCTGGAGTGATTACGGAGGAAACTATGGCTACACCTTC. Encoded protein: CAWSDYGGNYGYTF. The rearrangement links TRBV30 to TRBJ1-2; no reliable D call. CDR3 length equals 14 residues. The V gene's germline CDR1 is GTSNPN and CDR2 SVGIG (reference sequence). The V and J ends lost 1 base and 2 bases respectively, with 11 bases between them.

This chain uses TRBV23-1 with TRBJ2-1; 9 bases are a match to TRBD1. TRBV23-1 is an ORF; its function is uncertain. V trimming: 0 bases; J trimming: 5 bases; junction bases outside the gene matches: 8. This CDR3 has 17 amino acids. CDR3 in DNA: TGCGCCAGCAGTCAATCAGACCCGGGACAGGGCGACAATGAGCAGTTCTTC. It encodes CASSQSDPGQGDNEQFF.